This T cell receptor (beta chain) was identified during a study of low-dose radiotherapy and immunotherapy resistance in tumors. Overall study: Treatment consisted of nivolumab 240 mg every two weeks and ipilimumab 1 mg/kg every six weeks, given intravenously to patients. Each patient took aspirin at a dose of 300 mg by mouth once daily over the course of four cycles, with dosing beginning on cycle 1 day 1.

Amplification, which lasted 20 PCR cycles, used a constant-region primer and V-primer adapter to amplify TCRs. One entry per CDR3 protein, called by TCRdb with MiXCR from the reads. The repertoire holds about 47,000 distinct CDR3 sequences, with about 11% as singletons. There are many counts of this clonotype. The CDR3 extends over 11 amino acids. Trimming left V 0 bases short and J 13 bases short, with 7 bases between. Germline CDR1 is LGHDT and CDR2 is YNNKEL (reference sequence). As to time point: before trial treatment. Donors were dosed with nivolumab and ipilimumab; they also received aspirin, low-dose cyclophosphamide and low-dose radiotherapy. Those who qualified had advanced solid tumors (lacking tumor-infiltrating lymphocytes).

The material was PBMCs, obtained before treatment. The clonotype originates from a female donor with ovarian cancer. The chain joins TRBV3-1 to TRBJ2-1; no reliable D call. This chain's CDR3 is CASSQEAYQFF. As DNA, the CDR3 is TGTGCCAGCAGCCAAGAGGCCTATCAGTTCTTC.